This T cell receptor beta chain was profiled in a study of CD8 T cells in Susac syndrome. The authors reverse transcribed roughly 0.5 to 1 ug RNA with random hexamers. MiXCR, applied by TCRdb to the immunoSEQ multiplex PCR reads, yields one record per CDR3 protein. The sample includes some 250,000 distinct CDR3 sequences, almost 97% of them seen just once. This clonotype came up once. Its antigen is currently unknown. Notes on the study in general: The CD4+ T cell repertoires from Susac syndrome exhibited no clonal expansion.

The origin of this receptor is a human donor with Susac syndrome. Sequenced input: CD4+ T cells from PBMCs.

The CDR3 is CASSQDKASTEAFF. The CDR3 DNA reads as TGTGCCAGCAGCCAAGACAAAGCTAGCACTGAAGCTTTCTTT. This sequence joins TRBV2 and TRBJ1-1; no clear D. CDR3 length: 14 residues. Trimming shortened V by 6 bases and J by 4 bases, and 15 bases separated the two germline ends. Germline values: CDR1 SNHLY, CDR2 FYNNEI. Combining the CDR3 with reference TRBV2 and TRBJ1-1 gives the whole variable domain EPEVTQTPSHQVTQMGQEVILRCVPISNHLYFYWYRQILGQKVEFLVSFYNNEISEKSEIFDDQFSVERPDGSNFTLKIRSTKLEDSAMYFCASSQDKASTEAFFGQGTRLTVV.